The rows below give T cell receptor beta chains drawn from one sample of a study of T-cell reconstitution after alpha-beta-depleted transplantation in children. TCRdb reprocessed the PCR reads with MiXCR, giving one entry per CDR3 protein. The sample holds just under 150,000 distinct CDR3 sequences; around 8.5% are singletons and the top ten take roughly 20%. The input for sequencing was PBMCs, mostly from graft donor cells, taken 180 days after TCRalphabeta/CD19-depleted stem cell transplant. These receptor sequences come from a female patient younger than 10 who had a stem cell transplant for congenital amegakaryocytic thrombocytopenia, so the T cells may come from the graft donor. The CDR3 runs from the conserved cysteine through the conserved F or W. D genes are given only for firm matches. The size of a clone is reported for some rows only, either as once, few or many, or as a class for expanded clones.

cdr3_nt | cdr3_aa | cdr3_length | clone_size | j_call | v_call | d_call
TGTGCCAGCAGCCAAGTAGGGGTGGGGCGAGCTTTCTTT | CASSQVGVGRAFF | 13 | few | TRBJ1-1 | TRBV3-1 | .
TGTGCCTGGAGTGTTTCTCCCGTATCGGATGAGCAGTTCTTC | CAWSVSPVSDEQFF | 14 | . | TRBJ2-1 | TRBV30 | .
TGTGCCAGCAGCGCGGGACAGGGTAACTATGGCTACACCTTC | CASSAGQGNYGYTF | 14 | many | TRBJ1-2 | TRBV9 | TRBD1
TGTGCCAGCAGCTTACGGGACAATGAGCAGTTCTTC | CASSLRDNEQFF | 12 | many | TRBJ2-1 | TRBV7-9 | .
TGTGCCAGCAGCCCCAGGGAGGGGTTGCAAGAGACCCAGTACTTC | CASSPREGLQETQYF | 15 | many | TRBJ2-5 | TRBV9 | TRBD2
TGCGCCAGCAGCTCAGGACAGGGGTGGATGGGGGGCATTCAGTACTTC | CASSSGQGWMGGIQYF | 16 | few | TRBJ2-4 | TRBV4-3 | TRBD1
TGTGCCATCAGTGCCGGGACAGGGTCAGATACGCAGTATTTT | CAISAGTGSDTQYF | 14 | many | TRBJ2-3 | TRBV10-3 | TRBD1
TGTGCCAGCAGTCTAGGGTCAGTGGGCGAGCAGTACTTC | CASSLGSVGEQYF | 13 | many | TRBJ2-7 | TRBV12-3/TRBV12-4 | .
TGCAGTGTCGCGGGAACCCAAGAGACCCAGTACTTC | CSVAGTQETQYF | 12 | . | TRBJ2-5 | TRBV20-1 | .
TGTGCCAGCAGCTTAGCTCTGGGTAGTGTCACTGAAGCTTTCTTT | CASSLALGSVTEAFF | 15 | many | TRBJ1-1 | TRBV11-2 | .
TGTGCCAGCAGCGCGTCGCGGACTAGCGACTACAATGAGCAGTTCTTC | CASSASRTSDYNEQFF | 16 | few | TRBJ2-1 | TRBV14 | TRBD2
TGTGCCAGCAGAACAGGGGTCTATGAGCAGTTCTTC | CASRTGVYEQFF | 12 | many | TRBJ2-1 | TRBV6-5 | TRBD1
TGTGCCAGCAGTTTTCTTTTGGGGGGGAAGGAGACCCAGTACTTC | CASSFLLGGKETQYF | 15 | few | TRBJ2-5 | TRBV28 | TRBD2
TGTGCCAGCGTTTCTAGGGGGGCTGGGGCCAACGTCCTGACTTTC | CASVSRGAGANVLTF | 15 | many | TRBJ2-6 | TRBV21-1 | .
TGCAGTGCTAGAGATCTGGCGGGAGAACAGGATGAGCAGTTCTTC | CSARDLAGEQDEQFF | 15 | many | TRBJ2-1 | TRBV20-1 | TRBD2
TGCGCCAGCAGCTTCGGAGTTTACACTGAAGCTTTCTTT | CASSFGVYTEAFF | 13 | many | TRBJ1-1 | TRBV5-1 | .
TGCAGTGCTCGTAGCGGGCCTCTTCGGGATGAGCAGTTCTTC | CSARSGPLRDEQFF | 14 | . | TRBJ2-1 | TRBV20-1 | TRBD2
TGCAGTGCTCCTCCTTTCGGAGGGGTCACAGATACGCAGTATTTT | CSAPPFGGVTDTQYF | 15 | . | TRBJ2-3 | TRBV20-1 | .
TGCGCCAGCAGCTTGCTCGGTAGCGGGAGCACCAATGAGCAGTTCTTC | CASSLLGSGSTNEQFF | 16 | . | TRBJ2-1 | TRBV5-1 | TRBD2
TGCAGCGTTGACAGGGTCCAAGAGACCCAGTACTTC | CSVDRVQETQYF | 12 | . | TRBJ2-5 | TRBV29-1 | .
TGTGCCAGCAGTTCGGGGAACCCTTACAATGAGCAGTTCTTC | CASSSGNPYNEQFF | 14 | few | TRBJ2-1 | TRBV6-2/TRBV6-3 | .
TGCGCCAGCAGCAGAAGACAGGGTTCTATGAACACCGGGGAGCTGTTTTTT | CASSRRQGSMNTGELFF | 17 | many | TRBJ2-2 | TRBV5-1 | TRBD1
TGCGCCAGCAGCCCCGGCCTAGCGGGAGCGCAGTATTTT | CASSPGLAGAQYF | 13 | many | TRBJ2-3 | TRBV4-1 | TRBD2
TGTGCCACCAGTGATCGAGAGACCCAGTACTTC | CATSDRETQYF | 11 | many | TRBJ2-5 | TRBV24-1 | .
TGCAGTGCTACCCCCTGGGGCTCCAGCTCTGGGGCCAACGTCCTGACTTTC | CSATPWGSSSGANVLTF | 17 | . | TRBJ2-6 | TRBV20-1 | .
TGCAGTGCTAGAGGAAATAGCGGGAGGTTGGTCTACGAGCAGTACTTC | CSARGNSGRLVYEQYF | 16 | . | TRBJ2-7 | TRBV20-1 | TRBD2
TGTGCCAGCAGTTTCAGCAGGGAGGATGGCTACACCTTC | CASSFSREDGYTF | 13 | . | TRBJ1-2 | TRBV12-3/TRBV12-4 | .
TGTGCCAGCTCACCCCGACATGAGCAGTTCTTC | CASSPRHEQFF | 11 | many | TRBJ2-1 | TRBV18 | .
TGCAGTGCTAGAGGCGGGGGCATTAACACCGGGGAGCTGTTTTTT | CSARGGGINTGELFF | 15 | few | TRBJ2-2 | TRBV20-1 | .
TGTGCCAGCTCACCGGGGACAGCGAACACCGGGGAGCTGTTTTTT | CASSPGTANTGELFF | 15 | many | TRBJ2-2 | TRBV5-1 | TRBD1
TGTGCCAGCAGTTGTCTAGGGCAAAATAAAGAGACCCAGTACTTC | CASSCLGQNKETQYF | 15 | many | TRBJ2-5 | TRBV28 | .
TGCAGTGCCGCCCAGAGTCGCGAGCAGTACTTC | CSAAQSREQYF | 11 | many | TRBJ2-7 | TRBV20-1 | .
TGTGCCAGCAGCCAAGGATCCTACTTAGGCTCCTACAATGAGCAGTTCTTC | CASSQGSYLGSYNEQFF | 17 | . | TRBJ2-1 | TRBV4-2 | .
TGTGCCAGCAGCCAAGAATTCGGGACAGGATCAAATTCACCCCTCCACTTT | CASSQEFGTGSNSPLHF | 17 | many | TRBJ1-6 | TRBV3-1 | TRBD1
TGTGCCAGCAGTAAATGGACAGGGAGCTTAATAGCAGATACGCAGTATTTT | CASSKWTGSLIADTQYF | 17 | many | TRBJ2-3 | TRBV28 | TRBD1
TGCAGTGCTAAAGAAGACCTCCCGGACACCGGGGAGCTGTTTTTT | CSAKEDLPDTGELFF | 15 | many | TRBJ2-2 | TRBV20-1 | .
TGCGCCAGCAGCTTGGGGGGACTAAGGTACAATGAGCAGTTCTTC | CASSLGGLRYNEQFF | 15 | many | TRBJ2-1 | TRBV5-1 | TRBD2
TGTGCCAGCAGCTTAGCGGGGGCGGGCGAGCAGTACTTC | CASSLAGAGEQYF | 13 | many | TRBJ2-7 | TRBV11-2 | .
TGTGCCAGCAGTTTATTTGCGGGTTTCACAGATACGCAGTATTTT | CASSLFAGFTDTQYF | 15 | many | TRBJ2-3 | TRBV28 | .
TGTGCCAGCAGCTCCCGGGATGAGCAGTTCTTC | CASSSRDEQFF | 11 | many | TRBJ2-1 | TRBV7-6 | .
TGTGCCAGCAGCCAACAAGCTAGCCGACAAGAGACCCAGTACTTC | CASSQQASRQETQYF | 15 | many | TRBJ2-5 | TRBV3-1 | .
TGTGCCAGCAGCGGGGACCAAGAGACCCAGTACTTC | CASSGDQETQYF | 12 | many | TRBJ2-5 | TRBV3-1 | .
TGTGCCAGCAGCTTAGGAGGACTAGCGGGTCATAACACCGGGGAGCTGTTTTTT | CASSLGGLAGHNTGELFF | 18 | many | TRBJ2-2 | TRBV7-6 | TRBD2
TGTGCCAGCAGCTATCTTCAGGGAAAGGACTATGGCTACACCTTC | CASSYLQGKDYGYTF | 15 | many | TRBJ1-2 | TRBV11-2 | .
TGTGCCAGCAGCTCGAATGAGCAGTTCTTC | CASSSNEQFF | 10 | many | TRBJ2-1 | TRBV14 | .
TGTGCCAGCAGCACGGACAGGGGCACTGAAGCTTTCTTT | CASSTDRGTEAFF | 13 | many | TRBJ1-1 | TRBV7-3 | TRBD1
TGCAGTGCTAGAGTAAGGGCGCAGGGCCAAGGAGGCTACACCTTC | CSARVRAQGQGGYTF | 15 | few | TRBJ1-2 | TRBV20-1 | .
TGTGCCAGCAGTGAAGTGGGGCTCCGAGAGACCCAGTACTTC | CASSEVGLRETQYF | 14 | many | TRBJ2-5 | TRBV2 | .
TGCAGTGCTAGCCCCGGGACTAGCGGGGATACGCAGTATTTT | CSASPGTSGDTQYF | 14 | many | TRBJ2-3 | TRBV20-1 | TRBD2
TGTGCCAGCAGTGATCCCGACGGTTTTCGCGAGCAGTACTTC | CASSDPDGFREQYF | 14 | many | TRBJ2-7 | TRBV25-1 | .
TGTGCCAGCAGCTTAGCGGTATTAGTCTCGGTCGACGAGCAGTACTTC | CASSLAVLVSVDEQYF | 16 | many | TRBJ2-7 | TRBV7-9 | .
TGCAGCGTTGAAACGGGGACCCAGTACTTC | CSVETGTQYF | 10 | many | TRBJ2-5 | TRBV29-1 | .
TGTGCCAGCAGTACCATGGACACCCTGACGAACATTCAGTACTTC | CASSTMDTLTNIQYF | 15 | many | TRBJ2-4 | TRBV28 | .
TGTGCCAGCAGCCCGGGACTTTCTAGCTCCTACGAGCAGTACTTC | CASSPGLSSSYEQYF | 15 | many | TRBJ2-7 | TRBV11-3 | .
TGTGCCATCAGTGAGTCGAGGATTCAGAACACTGAAGCTTTCTTT | CAISESRIQNTEAFF | 15 | many | TRBJ1-1 | TRBV10-3 | .
TGCGCCAGCAGTTTCGCTGATTATGGCTACACCTTC | CASSFADYGYTF | 12 | . | TRBJ1-2 | TRBV5-1 | .